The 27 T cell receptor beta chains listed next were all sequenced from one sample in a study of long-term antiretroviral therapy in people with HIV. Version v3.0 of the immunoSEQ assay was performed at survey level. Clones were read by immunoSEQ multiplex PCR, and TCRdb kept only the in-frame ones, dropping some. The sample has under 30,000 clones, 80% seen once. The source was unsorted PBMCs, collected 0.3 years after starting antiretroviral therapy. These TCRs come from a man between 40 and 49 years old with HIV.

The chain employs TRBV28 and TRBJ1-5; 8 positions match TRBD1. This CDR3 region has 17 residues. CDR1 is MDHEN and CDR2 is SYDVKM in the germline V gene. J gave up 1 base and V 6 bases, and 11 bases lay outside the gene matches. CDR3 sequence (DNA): TGTGCCAGCAGGCCCGGGGCAGGGGGCCAAAGCAATCAGCCCCAGCATTTT. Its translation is CASRPGAGGQSNQPQHF.

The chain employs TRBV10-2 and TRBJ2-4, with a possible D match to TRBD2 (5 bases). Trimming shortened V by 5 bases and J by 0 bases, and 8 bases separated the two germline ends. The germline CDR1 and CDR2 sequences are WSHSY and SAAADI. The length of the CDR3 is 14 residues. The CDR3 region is CASSPGLAKNIQYF. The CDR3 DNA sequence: TGCGCCAGCAGTCCAGGACTAGCCAAAAACATTCAGTACTTC.

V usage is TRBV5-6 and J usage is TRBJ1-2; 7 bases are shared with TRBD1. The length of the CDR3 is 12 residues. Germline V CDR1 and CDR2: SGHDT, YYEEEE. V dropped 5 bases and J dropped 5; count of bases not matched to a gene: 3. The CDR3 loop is CASRGQPYGYTF. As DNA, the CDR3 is TGTGCCAGCAGGGGACAGCCATATGGCTACACCTTC.

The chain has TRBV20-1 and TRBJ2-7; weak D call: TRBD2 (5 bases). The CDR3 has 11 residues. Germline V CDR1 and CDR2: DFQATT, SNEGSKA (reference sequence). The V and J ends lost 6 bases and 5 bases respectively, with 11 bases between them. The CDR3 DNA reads TGCAGTGCGCGCGGGTTGGACGAGCAGTACTTC. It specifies CSARGLDEQYF.

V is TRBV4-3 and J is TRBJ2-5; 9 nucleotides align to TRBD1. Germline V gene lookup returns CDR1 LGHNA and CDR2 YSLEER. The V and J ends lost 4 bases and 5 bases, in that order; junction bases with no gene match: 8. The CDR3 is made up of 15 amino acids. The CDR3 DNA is TGCGCCAGCAGCCGGGGACAGGGTGGAGGGGAGACCCAGTACTTC. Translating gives CASSRGQGGGETQYF.

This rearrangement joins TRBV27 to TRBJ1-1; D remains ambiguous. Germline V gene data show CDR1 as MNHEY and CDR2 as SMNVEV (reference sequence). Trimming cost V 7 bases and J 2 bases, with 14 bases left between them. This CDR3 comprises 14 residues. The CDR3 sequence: CASNLRGANTEAFF. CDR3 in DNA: TGTGCCAGCAATCTCAGAGGAGCTAACACTGAAGCTTTCTTT.

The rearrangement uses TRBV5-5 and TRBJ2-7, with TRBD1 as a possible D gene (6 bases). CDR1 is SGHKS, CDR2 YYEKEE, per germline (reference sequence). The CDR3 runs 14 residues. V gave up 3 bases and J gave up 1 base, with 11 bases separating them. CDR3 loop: CASSSNRVSYEQYF. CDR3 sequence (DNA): TGTGCCAGCAGCTCCAACAGGGTTTCCTACGAGCAGTACTTC.

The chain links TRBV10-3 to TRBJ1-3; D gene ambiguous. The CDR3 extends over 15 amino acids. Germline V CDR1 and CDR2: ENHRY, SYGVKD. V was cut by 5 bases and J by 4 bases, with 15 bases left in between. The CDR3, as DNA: TGTGCCATCAGTTTCAACGGTGGGCTCGGAAACACCATATATTTT. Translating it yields CAISFNGGLGNTIYF.

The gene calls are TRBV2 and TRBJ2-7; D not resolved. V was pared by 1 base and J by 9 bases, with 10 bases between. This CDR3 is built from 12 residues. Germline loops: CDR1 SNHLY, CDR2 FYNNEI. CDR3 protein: CASSEGPLGQYF. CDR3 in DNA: TGTGCCAGCAGTGAAGGCCCCCTAGGGCAGTACTTC.

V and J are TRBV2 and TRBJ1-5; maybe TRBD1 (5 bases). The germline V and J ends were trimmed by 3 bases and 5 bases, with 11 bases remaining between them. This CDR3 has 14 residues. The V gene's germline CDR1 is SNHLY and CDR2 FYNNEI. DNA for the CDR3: TGTGCCAGCAGTGATACGGGAGGGGATCAGCCCCAGCATTTT. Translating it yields CASSDTGGDQPQHF.

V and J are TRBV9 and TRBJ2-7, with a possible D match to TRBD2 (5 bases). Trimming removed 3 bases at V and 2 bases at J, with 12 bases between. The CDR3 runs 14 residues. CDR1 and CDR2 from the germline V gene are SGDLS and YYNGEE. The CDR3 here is CASSAASRAYEQYF. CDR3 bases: TGTGCCAGCAGCGCCGCTAGCAGAGCCTACGAGCAGTACTTC.

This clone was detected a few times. CDR3 loop: CASTMTGHSNQPQHF. The CDR3 DNA reads TGTGCCAGCACCATGACAGGGCATAGCAATCAGCCCCAGCATTTT. The chain links TRBV2 to TRBJ1-5, with 7 bases lining up with TRBD1. V shed 7 bases, J shed 0 bases, and the junction held 6 bases outside the gene matches. Germline V gene sequence: CDR1 SNHLY, CDR2 FYNNEI. CDR3 length equals 15 residues.

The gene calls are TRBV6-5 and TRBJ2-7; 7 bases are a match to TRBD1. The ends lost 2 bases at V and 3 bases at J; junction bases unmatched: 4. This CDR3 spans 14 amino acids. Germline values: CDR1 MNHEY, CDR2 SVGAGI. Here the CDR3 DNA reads TGTGCCAGCAGTTACCGGCCAGGGGGCTACGAGCAGTACTTC. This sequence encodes CASSYRPGGYEQYF.

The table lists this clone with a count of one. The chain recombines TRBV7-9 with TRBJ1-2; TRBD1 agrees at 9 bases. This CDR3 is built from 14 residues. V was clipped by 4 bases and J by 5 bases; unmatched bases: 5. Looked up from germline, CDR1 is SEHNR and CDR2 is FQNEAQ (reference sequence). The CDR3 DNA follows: TGTGCCAGCAGCTACCCCGGGACAGGGTATGGCTACACCTTC. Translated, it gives CASSYPGTGYGYTF. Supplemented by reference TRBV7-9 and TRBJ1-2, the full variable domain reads DTGVSQNPRHKITKRGQNVTFRCDPISEHNRLYWYRQTLGQGPEFLTYFQNEAQLEKSRLLSDRFSAERPKGSFSTLEIQRTEQGDSAMYLCASSYPGTGYGYTFGSGTRLTVV.

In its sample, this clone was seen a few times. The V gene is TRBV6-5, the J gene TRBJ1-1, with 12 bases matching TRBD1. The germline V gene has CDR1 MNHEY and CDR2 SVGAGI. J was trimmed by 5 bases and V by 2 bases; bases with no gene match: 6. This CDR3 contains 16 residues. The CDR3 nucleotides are TGTGCCAGCAGTTACCGGGACAGGGGGCGCAGGACTGAAGCTTTCTTT. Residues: CASSYRDRGRRTEAFF.

CDR3 loop: CASSSGTSGTSEQFF. The CDR3 nucleotides are TGTGCCAGCTCCTCAGGGACTAGCGGTACAAGTGAGCAGTTCTTC. The chain recombines TRBV28 with TRBJ2-1; TRBD2 agrees at 11 bases. CDR1 and CDR2 (germline): MDHEN, SYDVKM. The V gene end was trimmed by 8 bases and the J gene end by 9 bases; junction bases not matched to a gene: 12. The CDR3 sequence is 15 residues long.

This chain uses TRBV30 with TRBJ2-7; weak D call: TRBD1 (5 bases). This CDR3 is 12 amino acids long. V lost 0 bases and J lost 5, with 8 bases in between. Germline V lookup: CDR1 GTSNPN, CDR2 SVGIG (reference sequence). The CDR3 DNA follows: TGTGCCTGGAGTGTATCCAGGGACGAGCAGTACTTC. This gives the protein CAWSVSRDEQYF.

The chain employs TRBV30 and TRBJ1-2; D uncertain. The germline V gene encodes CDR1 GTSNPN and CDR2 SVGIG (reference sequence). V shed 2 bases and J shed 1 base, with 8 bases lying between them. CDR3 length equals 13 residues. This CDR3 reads CAWSRDGNYGYTF. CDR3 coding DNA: TGTGCCTGGAGTAGGGATGGTAACTATGGCTACACCTTC.

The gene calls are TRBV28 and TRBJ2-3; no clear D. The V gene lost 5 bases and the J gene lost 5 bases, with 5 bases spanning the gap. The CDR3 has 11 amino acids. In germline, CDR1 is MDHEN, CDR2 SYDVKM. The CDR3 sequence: CASSLRDTQYF. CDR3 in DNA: TGTGCCAGCAGTCTAAGAGATACGCAGTATTTT.

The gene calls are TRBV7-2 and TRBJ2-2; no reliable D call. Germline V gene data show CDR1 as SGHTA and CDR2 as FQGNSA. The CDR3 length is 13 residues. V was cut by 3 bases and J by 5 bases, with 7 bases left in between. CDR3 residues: CASSFSLTGELFF. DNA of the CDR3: TGTGCCAGCAGCTTTAGCCTAACCGGGGAGCTGTTTTTT. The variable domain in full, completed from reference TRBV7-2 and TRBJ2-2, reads GAGVSQSPSNKVTEKGKDVELRCDPISGHTALYWYRQSLGQGLEFLIYFQGNSAPDKSGLPSDRFSAERTGGSVSTLTIQRTQQEDSAVYLCASSFSLTGELFFGEGSRLTVL.

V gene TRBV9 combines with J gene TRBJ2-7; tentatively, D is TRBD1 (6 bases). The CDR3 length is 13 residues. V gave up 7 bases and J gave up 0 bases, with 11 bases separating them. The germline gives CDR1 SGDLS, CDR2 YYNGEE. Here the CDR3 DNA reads TGTGCCAGCTCGAGAGGGGGCTCCTACGAGCAGTACTTC. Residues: CASSRGGSYEQYF.

The CDR3 region is CASSQPEATYEQYF. DNA of the CDR3: TGTGCCAGCAGTCAACCCGAGGCGACCTACGAGCAGTACTTC. The chain links TRBV5-6 to TRBJ2-7; no definite D call. Trimming took off 5 bases at V and 2 bases at J, with 14 bases between the two ends. The CDR3 contains 14 residues. Per germline, CDR1 SGHDT and CDR2 YYEEEE. The full variable domain, rest sourced from reference TRBV5-6 and TRBJ2-7, is DAGVTQSPTHLIKTRGQQVTLRCSPKSGHDTVSWYQQALGQGPQFIFQYYEEEERQRGNFPDRFSGHQFPNYSSELNVNALLLGDSALYLCASSQPEATYEQYFGPGTRLTVT.

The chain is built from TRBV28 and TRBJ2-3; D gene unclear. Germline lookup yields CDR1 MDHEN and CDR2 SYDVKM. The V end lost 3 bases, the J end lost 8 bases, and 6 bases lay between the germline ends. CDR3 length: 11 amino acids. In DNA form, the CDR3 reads TGTGCCAGCAGTTTGGCCGTTACGCAGTATTTT. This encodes CASSLAVTQYF.

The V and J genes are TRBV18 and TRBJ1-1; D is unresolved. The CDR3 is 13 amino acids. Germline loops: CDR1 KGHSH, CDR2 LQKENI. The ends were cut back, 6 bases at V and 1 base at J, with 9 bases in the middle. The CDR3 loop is CASSSSGNTEAFF. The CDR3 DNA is TGTGCCAGCTCGTCCTCAGGGAACACTGAAGCTTTCTTT. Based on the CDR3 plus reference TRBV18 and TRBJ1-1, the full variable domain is NAGVMQNPRHLVRRRGQEARLRCSPMKGHSHVYWYRQLPEEGLKFMVYLQKENIIDESGMPKERFSAEFPKEGPSILRIQQVVRGDSAAYFCASSSSGNTEAFFGQGTRLTVV.

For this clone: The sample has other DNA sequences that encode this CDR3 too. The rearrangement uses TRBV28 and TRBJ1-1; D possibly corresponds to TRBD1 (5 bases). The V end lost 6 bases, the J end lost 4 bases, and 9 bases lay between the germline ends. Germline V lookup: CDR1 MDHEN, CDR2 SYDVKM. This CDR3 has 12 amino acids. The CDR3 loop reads CASRVGGTEAFF. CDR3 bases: TGTGCCAGCAGAGTGGGGGGCACTGAAGCTTTCTTT.

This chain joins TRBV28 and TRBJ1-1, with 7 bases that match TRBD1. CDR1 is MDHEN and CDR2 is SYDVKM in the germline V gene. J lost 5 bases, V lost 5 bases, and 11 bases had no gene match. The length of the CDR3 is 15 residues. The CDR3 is CASSGTAGGGTEAFF. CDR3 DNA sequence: TGTGCCAGCAGTGGTACCGCAGGGGGAGGGACTGAAGCTTTCTTT.

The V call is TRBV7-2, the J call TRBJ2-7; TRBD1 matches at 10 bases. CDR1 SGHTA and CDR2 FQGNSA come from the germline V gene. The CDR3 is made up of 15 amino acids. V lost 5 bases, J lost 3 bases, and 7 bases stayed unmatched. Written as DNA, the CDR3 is TGTGCCAGCAGCCGAGGGGGACAGGGGAGCTACGAGCAGTACTTC. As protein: CASSRGGQGSYEQYF.